The sequence of this TCR beta chain was determined in a study of shared clonotypes between healthy human individuals. Whole-study context: Two women and a few men aged 18 to 49 served as donors.

This clone was found many times. Germline CDR1 reads MDHEN; CDR2 reads SYDVKM. The germline V and J ends were trimmed by 5 bases and 8 bases, with 18 bases remaining between them. The CDR3 totals 14 residues. Assay: immunoSEQ multiplex PCR; the TCRdb copy retains only in-frame clones and omits some. The sample consists of roughly 500,000 clones, 75% to 85% of them appearing once. Material for sequencing was PBMCs. The source of this sequence is a woman in her thirties or forties in good health. Some clones in this sample may be carry-over from other donors' samples. J is TRBJ1-1 and V is TRBV28, with a tentative D call TRBD1 (6 bases). CDR3 nucleotide sequence: TGTGCCAGCAGTCCCCCGGGGGGGGCTGGCGAAGCTTTCTTT. Protein sequence: CASSPPGGAGEAFF.